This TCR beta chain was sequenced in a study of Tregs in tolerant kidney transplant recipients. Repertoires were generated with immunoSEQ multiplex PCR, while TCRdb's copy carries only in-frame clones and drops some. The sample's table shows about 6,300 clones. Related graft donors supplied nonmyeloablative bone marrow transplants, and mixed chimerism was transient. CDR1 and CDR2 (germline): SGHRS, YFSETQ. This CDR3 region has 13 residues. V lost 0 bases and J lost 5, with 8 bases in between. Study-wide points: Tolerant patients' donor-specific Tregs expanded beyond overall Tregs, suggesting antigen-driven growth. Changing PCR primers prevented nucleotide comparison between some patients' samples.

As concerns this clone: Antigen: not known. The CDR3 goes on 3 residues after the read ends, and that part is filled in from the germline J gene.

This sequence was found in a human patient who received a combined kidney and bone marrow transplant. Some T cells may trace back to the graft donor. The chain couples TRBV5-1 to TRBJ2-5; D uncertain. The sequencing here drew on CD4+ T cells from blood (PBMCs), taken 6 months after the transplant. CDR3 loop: CASSLVGRETQYF. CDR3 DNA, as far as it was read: TGCGCCAGCAGCTTGGTTGGGCGCGAGACC.